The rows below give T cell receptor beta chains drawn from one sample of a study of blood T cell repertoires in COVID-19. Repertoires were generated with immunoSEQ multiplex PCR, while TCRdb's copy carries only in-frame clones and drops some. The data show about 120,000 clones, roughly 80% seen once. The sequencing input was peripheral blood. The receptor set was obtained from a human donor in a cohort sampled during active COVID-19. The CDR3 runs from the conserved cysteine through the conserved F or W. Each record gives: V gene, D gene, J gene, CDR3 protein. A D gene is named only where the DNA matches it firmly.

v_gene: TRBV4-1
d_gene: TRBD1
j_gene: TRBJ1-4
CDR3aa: CASSRRVPGQVNEKLFF

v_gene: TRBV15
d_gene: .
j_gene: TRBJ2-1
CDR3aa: CATSRDRRALREVYNEQFF

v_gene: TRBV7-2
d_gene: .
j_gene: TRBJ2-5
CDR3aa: CASSLARYPGETQYF

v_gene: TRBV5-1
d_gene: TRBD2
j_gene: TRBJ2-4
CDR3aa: CASSFSASGGAGNIQYF

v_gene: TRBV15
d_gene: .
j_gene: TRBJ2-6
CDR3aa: CATSSRRGSGANVLTF

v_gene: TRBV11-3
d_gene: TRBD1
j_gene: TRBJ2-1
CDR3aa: CASSGGQSGYNEQFF

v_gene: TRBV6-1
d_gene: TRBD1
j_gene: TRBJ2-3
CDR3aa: CASSERQGVYTDTQYF

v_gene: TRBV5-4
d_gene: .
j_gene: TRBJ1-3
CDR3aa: CASIYGNTIYF

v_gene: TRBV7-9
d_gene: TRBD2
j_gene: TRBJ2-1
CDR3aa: CASSISGVGNNEQFF

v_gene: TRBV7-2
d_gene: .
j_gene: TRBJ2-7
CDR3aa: CASNIGTLHGGYEQYF

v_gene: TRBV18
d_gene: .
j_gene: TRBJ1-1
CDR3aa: CASSQGVNTEAFF

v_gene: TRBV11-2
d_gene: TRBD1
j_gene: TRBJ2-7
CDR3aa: CASSFRGQGTYEQYF

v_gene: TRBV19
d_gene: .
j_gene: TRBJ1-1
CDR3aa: CASSKRRGSKALNTEAFF

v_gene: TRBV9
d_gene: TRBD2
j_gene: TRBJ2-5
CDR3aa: CASSVDPGGKETQYF

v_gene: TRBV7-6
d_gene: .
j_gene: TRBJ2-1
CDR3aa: CASSGEVGRRNEQFF

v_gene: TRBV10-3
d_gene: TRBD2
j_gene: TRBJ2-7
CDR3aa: CAINPLASGGPSEQYF

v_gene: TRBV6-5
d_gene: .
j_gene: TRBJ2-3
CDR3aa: CASSNLGVDTQYF

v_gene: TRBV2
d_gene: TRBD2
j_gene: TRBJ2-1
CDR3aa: CASQNPTSGGNEQFF

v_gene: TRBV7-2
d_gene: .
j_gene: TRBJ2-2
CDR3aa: CASSLRGPGGELFF

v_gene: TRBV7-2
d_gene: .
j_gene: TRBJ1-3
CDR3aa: CASRLNSASGNTIYF

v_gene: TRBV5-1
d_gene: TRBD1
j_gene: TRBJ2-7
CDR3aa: CASSQDRGVDEQYF

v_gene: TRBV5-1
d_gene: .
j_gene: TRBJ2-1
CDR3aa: CASRDSSYNEQFF

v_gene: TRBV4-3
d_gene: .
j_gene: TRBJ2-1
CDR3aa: CASSQDWSSSSYNEQFF

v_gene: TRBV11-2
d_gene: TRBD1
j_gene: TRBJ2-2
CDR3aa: CASRPGTGNTGELFF

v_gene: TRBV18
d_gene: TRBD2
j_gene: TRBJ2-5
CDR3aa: CASSPSSGASQETQYF

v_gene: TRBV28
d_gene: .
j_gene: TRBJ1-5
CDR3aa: CASRESNQPQHF

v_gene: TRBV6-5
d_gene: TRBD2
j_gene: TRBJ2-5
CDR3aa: CASSYAGGGETQYF

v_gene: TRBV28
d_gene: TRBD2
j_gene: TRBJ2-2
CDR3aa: CASTSGGADTGELFF

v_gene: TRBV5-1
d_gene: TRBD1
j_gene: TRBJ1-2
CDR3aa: CASVRDSGPYGYTF

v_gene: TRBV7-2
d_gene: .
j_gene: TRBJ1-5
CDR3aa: CASSLDQFSNQPQHF

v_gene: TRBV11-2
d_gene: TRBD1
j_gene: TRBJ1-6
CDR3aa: CASSLQARGNSPLHF

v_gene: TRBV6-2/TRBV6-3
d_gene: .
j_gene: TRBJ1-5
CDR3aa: CASSRAESVQPQHF

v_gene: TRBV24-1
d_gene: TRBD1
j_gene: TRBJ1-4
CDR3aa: CATSDHDRAGMDEKLFF

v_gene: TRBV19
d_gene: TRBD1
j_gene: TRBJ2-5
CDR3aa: CASRGGGRGHQETQYF

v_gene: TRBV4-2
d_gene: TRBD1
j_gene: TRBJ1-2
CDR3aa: CASSQDSNRGNYGYTF

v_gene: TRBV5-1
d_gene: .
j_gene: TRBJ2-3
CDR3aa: CASSNPGNTDTQYF

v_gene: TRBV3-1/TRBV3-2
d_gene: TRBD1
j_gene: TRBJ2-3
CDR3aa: CASSQAPGQGSANTQYF

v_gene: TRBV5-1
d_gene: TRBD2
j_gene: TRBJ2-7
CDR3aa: CASSLARTSGVYEQYF

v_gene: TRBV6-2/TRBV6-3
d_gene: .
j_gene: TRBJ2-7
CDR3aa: CASSRDPLTEQYF

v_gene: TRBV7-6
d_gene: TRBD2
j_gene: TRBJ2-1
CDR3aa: CASSLGLSSGGYNEQFF

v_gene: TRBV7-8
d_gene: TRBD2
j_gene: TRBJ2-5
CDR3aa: CASSLIVGSRGEETQYF

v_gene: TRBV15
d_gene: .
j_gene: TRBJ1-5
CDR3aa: CATSLGQYSNQPQHF

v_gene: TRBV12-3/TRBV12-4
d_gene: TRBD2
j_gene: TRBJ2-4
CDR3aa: CASSFSGVNIQYF

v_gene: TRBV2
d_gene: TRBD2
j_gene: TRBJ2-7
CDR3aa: CASSGLAGVYEQYF

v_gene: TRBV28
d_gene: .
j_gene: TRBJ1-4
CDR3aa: CASSLGLSVHEKLFF

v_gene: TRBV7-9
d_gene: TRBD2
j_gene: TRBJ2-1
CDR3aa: CASSFLAGGHEQFF

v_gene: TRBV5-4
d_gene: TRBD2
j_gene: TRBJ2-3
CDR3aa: CASSSLTSGGQYF

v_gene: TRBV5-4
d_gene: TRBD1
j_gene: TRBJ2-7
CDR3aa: CASGQDRGREQYF

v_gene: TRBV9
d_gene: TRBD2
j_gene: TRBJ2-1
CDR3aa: CASSVEASGGVYNEQFF

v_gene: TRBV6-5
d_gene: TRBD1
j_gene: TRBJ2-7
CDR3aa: CASRTGGNEQYF

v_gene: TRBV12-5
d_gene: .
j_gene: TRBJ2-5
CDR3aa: CASGPQARETQYF

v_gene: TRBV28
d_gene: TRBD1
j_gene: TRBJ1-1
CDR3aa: CASKTGGSTEAFF